The 8 T cell receptor beta chains given below trace back to one sample, sequenced in a study of T cell responses to AZD1222 COVID-19 vaccine (dated by TCRdb to the early 2020s). The time point label for this specimen denotes: about 28 days (+/-7) after the second vaccine dose. Receptor libraries were prepared by the immunoSEQ multiplex PCR assay. TCRdb carries this immuneACCESS record with in-frame sequences only. Its versions omit some clonotypes, under half of them owing to an unresolved V gene in the studies checked, with the rest unexplained. The sample data list more than 150,000 clones, and over 90% of these were observed just once. The ten biggest clones cover 1.5% of the sample. This material consisted of peripheral blood, taken 28 days after the second AZD1222 dose. These TCRs come from an adult who received the AZD1222 COVID-19 vaccine.

The chain has TRBV19 and TRBJ1-5; D possibly corresponds to TRBD1 (5 bases). Trimming cost V 7 bases and J 4 bases, with 20 bases left between them. CDR1 is LNHDA, CDR2 SQIVND, per germline (reference sequence). This CDR3 is built from 16 residues. In DNA form, the CDR3 reads TGTGCCAGTACAGAAATCGAATGGGGCCTAAATCAGCCCCAGCATTTT. It translates to CASTEIEWGLNQPQHF.

The rearrangement joins TRBV6-2 or TRBV6-3 to TRBJ1-1, with TRBD1 matching 8 bases. The CDR3 covers 16 residues. The V and J ends lost 4 bases and 7 bases, in that order; junction bases with no gene match: 14. Per germline, CDR1 MNHEY and CDR2 SVGEGT. CDR3 amino acids: CASSFPQGARPYEAFF. The CDR3 nucleotides read TGTGCCAGCAGTTTTCCCCAGGGGGCGCGACCATATGAAGCTTTCTTT.

V and J are TRBV7-9 and TRBJ1-1; TRBD1 might be the D (6 bases). Germline values: CDR1 SEHNR, CDR2 FQNEAQ (reference sequence). This CDR3 is built from 16 residues. The V end lost 6 bases, the J end lost 7 bases, and 24 bases lay between the germline ends. The CDR3 reads CASSPRQEKTPYEAFF. In nucleotides, the CDR3 is TGTGCCAGCAGTCCTAGACAGGAAAAAACCCCGTATGAAGCTTTCTTT.

The V gene is TRBV6-2 or TRBV6-3, the J gene TRBJ2-3, with D unresolved. V was shortened by 4 bases and J by 6 bases, with 11 bases between the two germline ends. The CDR3 runs 13 residues. Germline CDR1 reads MNHEY; CDR2 reads SVGEGT. This CDR3 is CASSWGGWDTQYF. CDR3 DNA sequence: TGTGCCAGCAGTTGGGGTGGATGGGATACGCAGTATTTT.

This clone appeared once. The rearrangement uses TRBV4-1 and TRBJ1-6; 9 bases are shared with TRBD1. This CDR3 contains 16 residues. Germline V CDR1 and CDR2: MGHRA, YSYEKL. The ends lost 3 bases at V and 0 bases at J; junction bases unmatched: 0. The CDR3 nucleotides are TGCGCCAGCAGCCAGGGACAGGGCTCCTATAATTCACCCCTCCACTTT. As protein: CASSQGQGSYNSPLHF.

The chain couples TRBV7-9 to TRBJ2-7; 9 bases agree with TRBD2. The V gene end was trimmed by 11 bases and the J gene end by 5 bases; junction bases not matched to a gene: 10. This CDR3 contains 13 residues. The germline V gene has CDR1 SEHNR and CDR2 FQNEAQ (reference sequence). The CDR3 bases are TGTGCCTCCGAGAGGGCTAGCGGGAACGAGCAGTACTTC. Encoded protein: CASERASGNEQYF.

The chain has TRBV21-1 and TRBJ2-4. TRBV21-1 is labeled a pseudogene. The CDR3 has 16 amino acids. CDR3 region: CASSTRRQGIENIQYF. The CDR3 nucleotides are TGTGCCAGCAGCACGCGACGCCAAGGGATAGAAAACATTCAGTACTTC.

The gene calls are TRBV6-5 and TRBJ2-1; 8 bases line up with TRBD1. CDR1 and CDR2 from the germline V gene are MNHEY and SVGAGI. CDR3 length: 14 amino acids. After removal of 2 bases from V and 12 bases from J, the junction contained 9 bases not matched to a gene. CDR3 sequence: CASSYGGLQGGQFF. The CDR3 coding sequence is TGTGCCAGCAGTTACGGTGGGCTACAGGGGGGGCAGTTCTTC.